This T cell receptor (beta chain) was identified during a study of shared clonotypes between healthy human individuals (dated by TCRdb to 2018 to 2021). Background on the whole study: The cohort comprised a couple of women and a few men aged 18 to 49 years. For each donor, CD4 naive and CD4 memory were each run on three plates, CD8 naive on two plates, and CD8 memory on one plate. Between about 0.9 and 8.9 billion PBMCs per donor were obtained by leukapheresis. To increase sequencing depth and limit assay-specific biases, TCR repertoire library preparation and sequencing were carried out by different laboratories using diverse techniques. The study deeply sequenced blood TCR repertoires of five healthy adults to estimate repertoire size and the extent of clonotype sharing between individuals.

Healthy HIV-negative adults with no recently reported acute infections or vaccinations were included as donors. All donors were Caucasian adults living in Nashville, Tennessee, USA. CD4+ T cells were enriched by magnetic negative selection; naive cells were then positively selected on CD45RA, and the negative fraction formed the memory subset. Blood was collected by leukapheresis, and PBMCs were isolated by Ficoll-Histopaque density gradient centrifugation and then cryopreserved in liquid nitrogen vapor phase. Analytical flow cytometry was used to check the purity and quantity of every magnetically sorted T cell population. Genomic DNA was isolated from every sorted fraction and measured by UV absorbance on a Nanodrop 2000c. Here is what the overall study found, with its caveats: Even with the large sequencing depth, rarefaction of the sorted-subset datasets indicated that sequencing was incomplete. Sampling was restricted to blood, and TCR repertoires in tissue are likely to differ from TCR repertoires in blood. Across a handful of donors, approximately 4.6% of naive CD4, 3% to 3.5% of naive CD8, around 2.5% of memory CD4, and around 0.4% of memory CD8 clonotypes were shared. Pairwise subsampling indicated that sequencing depth was expected to affect the degree of clonotype sharing among donors. Naive subsets generally had larger estimated clonotype richness than memory subsets. Clonotypes shared by all four sorted-subset donors showed higher generation probabilities than non-shared clonotypes. Because the study included a small number of donors, the genetic and exposure-history diversity represented was limited.

Notes on this clone: Its antigen is currently not known. No much larger clone is present one base from it, and per-base qualities are unavailable.

Using the deep immunoSEQ assay, TCR CDR3 regions were amplified from genomic DNA by multiplex PCR. Genomic DNA extracted from each cell subset was distributed evenly over all wells of several immunoSEQ 96-well plates, and each plate served as one replicate. For sorted subsets, around 0.2 ug genomic DNA, equal to 25,000 to 35,000 T cell genomes, was loaded into each replicate PCR. Purified libraries were quantified with a Qubit 3.0 fluorometer, sized on a Bioanalyzer 2100, and re-quantified with the KAPA Library Quantification kit. Each immunoSEQ 96-well plate was sequenced on its own single-read 150-cycle Illumina NextSeq 550 flow cell. The published analysis was carried out like this. Because the immunoSEQ output held only junctional sequences and lacked quality scores, the filtering could not match the filtering applied to full-length reads. To assign V/J genes and CDR3, sequences were annotated using PyIR, a Python wrapper for IgBLAST v1.9, with IMGT germline references. Reads were filtered out if the reads had weak V/J assignments (E-value above 1e-6), no CDR3, stop codons, out-of-frame junctions, or ambiguous translated residues. V3J clonotypes were defined by identical inferred V gene, J gene, and CDR3 amino acid sequence. Percentage overlap between repertoires was calculated by dividing the number of shared unique clonotypes by the size of the smaller repertoire. Repertoire richness was assessed with RTK rarefaction, the Chao1 estimator, and Recon v2.1 estimates of unobserved clonotypes. OLGA was used to compute generation probabilities for all TCRbeta clonotypes that the gDNA method yielded from a handful of donors. TCRdb provides this immuneACCESS table in a form limited to in-frame rearrangements. Some clones are lacking; in checked studies, under half of them reflect an unresolved V gene, and why the rest are absent is not known. D and trimming were read from the DNA, whereas the V and J calls and clone size are those reported in that table. The sample table holds roughly 2.4 million clones, of which 90% to 96% were seen once. The ten top clones hold approximately 0.13% of the sample.

The sequence was obtained from a man aged 18 to 29 in good health. The sample comprised naive CD4+ T cells sorted from blood. The sample's cell subset or site label is to be understood as: CD45RA+ positively selected.

The nucleotides read TGTGCCAGTAGTATTGGCCCTGGCGACTATGGCTACACCTTC. This translates into CASSIGPGDYGYTF. The V and J genes are TRBV19 and TRBJ1-2; no D gene is confidently identified. The germline V gene (reference sequence) yields LNHDA for CDR1 and SQIVND for CDR2. V is pared back by 3 bases and J by 3 bases, with 11 bases lying between the germline termini. From the cysteine up to the phenylalanine, the CDR3 has a length of 14 residues. The only DNA kept is the CDR3, 42 bases in frame from the first base.